The source of this TCR beta chain is a study of graft-versus-host responses after intestinal transplantation. Findings and caveats of the study: Some GvH clones appeared in ileal mucosa or blood before recipient bone marrow. Maximum circulating GvH clone levels tracked with early post-transplant HvG decreases.

CDR1 is SGHDN, CDR2 FVKESK, per germline. Trimming left V 4 bases short and J 0 bases short, with 6 bases between. The CDR3 runs to 14 residues. The protocol was immunoSEQ multiplex PCR, while the TCRdb copy is restricted to in-frame clones and leaves out a portion. The sample includes about 100,000 clones, 75% to 95% of them seen just once. A remark on this clone: The antigen is unknown.

The chain is built from TRBV14 and TRBJ1-4, with a weak D call TRBD1 (5 bases). This TCR was sampled from a human donor who received an intestinal transplant. The sequenced sample was unstimulated CD8+ T cells sorted from spleen or lymph node cells, obtained before intestinal transplant. The DNA for the CDR3 is TGTGCCAGCAGCCGGACATCAACTAATGAAAAACTGTTTTTT. It translates to CASSRTSTNEKLFF.